Listed below are T cell receptor beta chains from one sample, sequenced in a study of OX40 agonist ivuxolimab in advanced cancers. The table came from immunoSEQ multiplex PCR; TCRdb's copy has only in-frame clones and leaves some out. The sample records 20,000 to 25,000 clones, roughly 82% being singletons. This specimen was CD4+ or CD8+ T cells sorted from blood, taken in a trial of the OX40 agonist ivuxolimab. The receptors were sampled from an adult with an advanced solid tumor such as melanoma, head and neck, liver or kidney cancer. Both conserved end residues are part of each CDR3. The D gene is left open where the match is weak. Clone sizes are given selectively: once, few, many, or a class where the clone is expanded.

V	D	size	J	DNA	CDR3
TRBV6-5	NA	NA	TRBJ1-3	TGTGCCAGCAGTTACTCTAGAGGTTCTGGAAACACCATATATTTT	CASSYSRGSGNTIYF
TRBV7-9	NA	few	TRBJ1-5	TGTGCCAGCAGCTCCTTTGGCTCTAATCAGCCCCAGCATTTT	CASSSFGSNQPQHF
TRBV6-4	NA	NA	TRBJ2-1	TGTGCCAGCAGTGAACGGGGTGAGCAGTTCTTC	CASSERGEQFF
TRBV18	NA	NA	TRBJ2-4	TGTGCCAGCTCACCTAGGGTGAGATTCCTAGCCAAAAACATTCAGTACTTC	CASSPRVRFLAKNIQYF
TRBV6-4	NA	NA	TRBJ1-2	TGTGCCAGCACCCCAAGGGCGGGGAACGACTATGGCTACACCTTC	CASTPRAGNDYGYTF
TRBV7-3	NA	NA	TRBJ1-1	TGTGCCAGCAGCTTAGTCGTGAACACTGAAGCTTTCTTT	CASSLVVNTEAFF
TRBV9	NA	once	TRBJ2-1	TGTGCCAGCAGCGTAAGCTTGGGGCTGGGACCTTCTGGCAATGAGCAGTTCTTC	CASSVSLGLGPSGNEQFF
TRBV7-2	TRBD2	NA	TRBJ2-1	TGTGCCAGCACCACAACTAGCGGGGGGGCCAATGAGCAGTTCTTC	CASTTTSGGANEQFF
TRBV18	NA	NA	TRBJ2-5	TGTGCCAGCTCACCACCGCAAGAGACCCAGTACTTC	CASSPPQETQYF
TRBV5-1	NA	NA	TRBJ1-5	TGCGCCAGCAGAAACGGGGATTTTCAGGATAGGAATCAGCCCCAGCATTTT	CASRNGDFQDRNQPQHF
TRBV14	NA	NA	TRBJ1-1	TGTGCCAGCACTCTTGCGGGACCTAACACTGAAGCTTTCTTT	CASTLAGPNTEAFF
TRBV5-4	NA	NA	TRBJ2-7	TGTGCCAGCAGCTTTGGACCTATGCCTTACGAGCAGTACTTC	CASSFGPMPYEQYF
TRBV7-9	NA	NA	TRBJ1-2	TGTGCCAGCAGCTTATCGTTAGCCAGCTATGGCTACACCTTC	CASSLSLASYGYTF
TRBV6-5	NA	once	TRBJ1-5	TGTGCCAGCAGTTACTCGTTTGCAGTCAGCAATCAGCCCCAGCATTTT	CASSYSFAVSNQPQHF
TRBV4-1	NA	NA	TRBJ1-5	TGTGCCAGCAGCCAAGAAGGGGCGGATAGCAATCAGCCCCAGCATTTT	CASSQEGADSNQPQHF
TRBV5-1	NA	NA	TRBJ1-4	TGCGCCAGCAGCCCAGGGACCCCAGTTGAAAAACTGTTTTTT	CASSPGTPVEKLFF
TRBV27	TRBD2	NA	TRBJ2-7	TGTGCCAGCAGTTTAGTACTAGCGGGGACGCCGGGCTACGAGCAGTACTTC	CASSLVLAGTPGYEQYF
TRBV5-5	NA	NA	TRBJ2-3	TGTGCCAGCAGCTACGCCCCGGTGGTCCCTAGTGAGCAGTATTTT	CASSYAPVVPSEQYF
TRBV7-9	NA	NA	TRBJ1-3	TGTGCCAGCAGCTTGGATCAAGGGAGGGACACCATATATTTT	CASSLDQGRDTIYF
TRBV27	NA	once	TRBJ2-7	TGTGCCAGCGGACTACTAGACAGAGCCTACGAGCAGTACTTC	CASGLLDRAYEQYF
TRBV27	NA	NA	TRBJ2-7	TGTGCCAGCAGTTTTAGGGTGGGGTACGAGCAGTACTTC	CASSFRVGYEQYF
TRBV10-2	NA	NA	TRBJ1-5	TGCGCCAGCACCCCGGGGCATATGTCGGGCGATCAGCCCCAGCATTTT	CASTPGHMSGDQPQHF
TRBV5-1	TRBD1	NA	TRBJ2-5	TGCGCCAGCAGCTTGACCGGGACAGGGTCTTACGAGACCCAGTACTTC	CASSLTGTGSYETQYF
TRBV27	NA	NA	TRBJ1-2	TGTGCCAGCAGTTTAGGTTATCCCCTAGGTAACTATGGCTACACCTTC	CASSLGYPLGNYGYTF
TRBV5-4	NA	NA	TRBJ1-4	TGTGCCAGCAGCCCGGGCAGAGAGGGAGCTGGCACTAATGAAAAACTGTTTTTT	CASSPGREGAGTNEKLFF
TRBV27	TRBD1	NA	TRBJ2-7	TGTGCCAGCAGTTTACGGGACAGGGGCTACGAGCAGTACTTC	CASSLRDRGYEQYF
TRBV27	TRBD1	NA	TRBJ2-7	TGTGCCAGCAGTTCACAGGGGACCAATACCTACGAGCAGTACTTC	CASSSQGTNTYEQYF
TRBV6-5	NA	NA	TRBJ1-2	TGTGCCAGCAGTTTCGCTCCAGGGGGCTACACCTTC	CASSFAPGGYTF
TRBV5-1	NA	NA	TRBJ2-1	TGCGCCAGCAGCTTGGCAGACACGTACAATGAGCAGTTCTTC	CASSLADTYNEQFF
TRBV5-4	NA	NA	TRBJ1-2	TGTGCCAGCAGCTTGTTTCGACAGAAGAACTATGGCTACACCTTC	CASSLFRQKNYGYTF
TRBV6-5	NA	NA	TRBJ1-3	TGTGCCAGCAGTTCCCCGTTATGGGACTCTGGAAACACCATATATTTT	CASSSPLWDSGNTIYF
TRBV5-8	NA	NA	TRBJ2-5	TGTGCCAGCAGCCCGGGGTTTCGTCAAGAGACCCAGTACTTC	CASSPGFRQETQYF
TRBV6-5	NA	NA	TRBJ2-5	TGTGCCAGCAGTTACTCTGGGAGCCAAGAGACCCAGTACTTC	CASSYSGSQETQYF
TRBV6-6	TRBD2	NA	TRBJ2-5	TGTGCCAGCGGTCGGGAGGCGTCTGCGGAGACCCAGTACTTC	CASGREASAETQYF
TRBV18	TRBD2	NA	TRBJ2-3	TGTGCCAGCTCACCTCCTGGCGGGGGTGCCCAAAGGACAGATACGCAGTATTTT	CASSPPGGGAQRTDTQYF
TRBV7-3	NA	NA	TRBJ2-7	TGTGCCAGCAGCTTTACAGGGAATCCCTACGAGCAGTACTTC	CASSFTGNPYEQYF
TRBV25-1	TRBD2	NA	TRBJ2-4	TGTGCCAGCAGAACTAGCGGGGTAGCCAAAAACATTCAGTACTTC	CASRTSGVAKNIQYF
TRBV6-6	NA	NA	TRBJ1-3	TGTGCCAGCAGACCCAGGGAAGTGAAGGCAAACACCATATATTTT	CASRPREVKANTIYF
TRBV7-3	TRBD2	once	TRBJ2-7	TGTGCCAGCAGCCCCGGGACTAGCGGGAGAAGAGAGCAGTACTTC	CASSPGTSGRREQYF
TRBV19	NA	NA	TRBJ1-2	TGTGCCAGTAGTAGGGAGGGTATCCATCCATTGGGTGGCTACACCTTC	CASSREGIHPLGGYTF
TRBV6-5	TRBD1	once	TRBJ2-7	TGTGCCAGCAGGGGGACAGGAGGCCTCCTGGAGCAGTACTTC	CASRGTGGLLEQYF
TRBV19	TRBD1	NA	TRBJ1-2	TGTGCCAGTAGTATCGGTGCCGGACAGGGGTATGGCTACACCTTC	CASSIGAGQGYGYTF